Shown below are 15 T cell receptor beta chains from a single sample sequenced in a study of technical replicates of blood from a few donors. The assay was immunoSEQ multiplex PCR, and TCRdb's table has in-frame clones only and misses some. This repertoire shows about 70,000 clones, over 95% found once; its top ten account for approximately 0.2%. Specimen: T cells isolated from PBMCs. The receptors were sampled from a human donor in good health.

V and J are TRBV28 and TRBJ2-7; a weak D match, TRBD2 (6 bases). The ends were cut back, 2 bases at V and 2 bases at J, with 10 bases in the middle. The germline gives CDR1 MDHEN, CDR2 SYDVKM. The CDR3 runs 14 residues. CDR3 amino acids: CASSLGTSPYEQYF. The CDR3 DNA reads TGTGCCAGCAGTTTAGGGACTTCTCCCTACGAGCAGTACTTC.

This chain uses TRBV18 with TRBJ1-1; 8 bases are shared with TRBD1. Germline V CDR1 and CDR2: KGHSH, LQKENI. CDR3 length: 14 amino acids. V lost 2 bases and J lost 8; bases outside the gene matches: 7. In nucleotides, the CDR3 is TGTGCCAGCTCACCAGAGACAGGGGAAACGGAAGCTTTCTTT. Translated: CASSPETGETEAFF.

This rearrangement joins TRBV9 to TRBJ1-5, with a weak D call TRBD1 (6 bases). Trimming removed 0 bases at V and 11 bases at J, with 9 bases between. Germline lookup yields CDR1 SGDLS and CDR2 YYNGEE. The CDR3 runs 12 residues. CDR3 coding DNA: TGTGCCAGCAGCGTAGGCGAGGGGGCCCAGCATTTT. It encodes CASSVGEGAQHF.

The CDR3 region has the DNA TGTGCCAGCTTCTCGGGGACAGTCTCCTACGAGCAGTACTTC. It yields the protein CASFSGTVSYEQYF. The chain employs TRBV28 and TRBJ2-7, with TRBD1 matching over 7 bases. This CDR3 spans 14 amino acids. The ends lost 8 bases at V and 0 bases at J; junction bases unmatched: 7. Germline values: CDR1 MDHEN, CDR2 SYDVKM.

The genes are TRBV11-3 and TRBJ2-1; D is possibly TRBD2 (5 bases). The V gene's germline CDR1 is SGHNT and CDR2 YENEEA. This CDR3 comprises 15 residues. V was clipped by 4 bases and J by 2 bases, with 12 bases between them. The CDR3 sequence is CASSSTGSPYNEQFF. For the CDR3, the DNA is TGTGCCAGCAGCTCGACGGGGAGTCCCTACAATGAGCAGTTCTTC.

This chain connects TRBV29-1 to TRBJ1-1; possible D gene TRBD1, 5 bases. The CDR3 is 12 residues long. V was clipped by 7 bases and J by 6 bases, with 15 bases between them. CDR1 SQVTM and CDR2 ANQGSEA come from the germline V gene. The CDR3 reads CSAGEGGAEAFF. The CDR3 nucleotides read TGCAGCGCGGGGGAGGGAGGCGCTGAAGCTTTCTTT.

The rearrangement links TRBV5-1 to TRBJ2-7; TRBD1 agrees at 10 bases. CDR3 length: 16 residues. V lost 0 bases to trimming and J lost 3 bases; unmatched junction nucleotides: 6. Looked up from germline, CDR1 is SGHRS and CDR2 is YFSETQ. DNA of the CDR3: TGCGCCAGCAGCTTGGAACCGGGACAGGGGAACTACGAGCAGTACTTC. Protein product: CASSLEPGQGNYEQYF.

J is TRBJ2-1 and V is TRBV7-9; a possible D gene is TRBD1 (6 bases). V lost 5 bases and J 7 bases, leaving 18 bases between the germline ends. This CDR3 has 15 amino acids. Germline V gene data show CDR1 as SEHNR and CDR2 as FQNEAQ (reference sequence). The chain's CDR3 is CASSLQGKVRNEQFF. CDR3 coding DNA: TGTGCCAGCAGCCTACAGGGTAAGGTTCGGAATGAGCAGTTCTTC.

This clone was seen just once. This chain links TRBV29-1 with TRBJ2-7; TRBD2 agrees at 7 bases. CDR3 size: 14 residues. Unmatched junction bases numbered 11, after V lost 4 bases and J lost 5 bases. Germline lookup yields CDR1 SQVTM and CDR2 ANQGSEA. CDR3 in DNA: TGCAGCGTTGTTGTGGGAGGGATTGGCGACGAGCAGTACTTC. Its protein product is CSVVVGGIGDEQYF.

This clone was detected once. The V and J genes are TRBV10-3 and TRBJ1-5; TRBD1 aligns across 7 bases. The CDR3 runs to 15 residues. V lost 0 bases, J lost 2 bases, and 1 base stayed unmatched. Per the germline V gene, CDR1 is ENHRY and CDR2 is SYGVKD. The CDR3 loop reads CAISESGGGNQPQHF. The CDR3 nucleotides read TGTGCCATCAGTGAGTCAGGGGGCGGCAATCAGCCCCAGCATTTT.

The chain carries TRBV30 and TRBJ2-5; no clear D gene. Germline CDR1 is GTSNPN and CDR2 is SVGIG (reference sequence). The CDR3 loop spans 11 amino acids. V lost 2 bases to trimming and J lost 5 bases, with 6 bases between them. The CDR3 protein is CAWSRRETQYF. CDR3 nucleotide sequence: TGTGCCTGGAGTCGCAGGGAGACCCAGTACTTC.

The genes are TRBV29-1 and TRBJ1-1; possible D gene TRBD1, 5 bases. V was shortened by 6 bases and J by 1 base, with 12 bases between the two germline ends. Germline V gene lookup returns CDR1 SQVTM and CDR2 ANQGSEA. The CDR3 loop spans 13 amino acids. CDR3 residues: CSVAGGRNTEAFF. As DNA, the CDR3 is TGCAGCGTGGCCGGGGGAAGGAACACTGAAGCTTTCTTT.

The rearrangement uses TRBV5-1 and TRBJ2-6; TRBD1 agrees at 10 bases. CDR3 size: 18 residues. CDR1 SGHRS and CDR2 YFSETQ come from the germline V gene. The V segment lost 4 bases and the J segment 4 bases; nucleotides outside the gene matches: 11. The CDR3 DNA is TGCGCCAGCAGCACAACCGGGACAGGGGCTCACGGGGCCAACGTCCTGACTTTC. Translated: CASSTTGTGAHGANVLTF.

The rearrangement joins TRBV7-9 to TRBJ2-7, with D unclear. CDR3 size: 14 residues. The V end was cut by 3 bases, the J end by 0 bases, with 9 bases between. Germline V gene lookup returns CDR1 SEHNR and CDR2 FQNEAQ (reference sequence). CDR3 region: CASSLSSASYEQYF. In DNA form, the CDR3 reads TGTGCCAGCAGCTTGTCGAGCGCCTCCTACGAGCAGTACTTC.

For this clone: An end of the junction does not agree with germline; a read error may underlie this. The chain links TRBV7-7 to TRBJ2-1; 10 nucleotides agree with TRBD2. Germline V gene lookup returns CDR1 SSHAT and CDR2 FNYEAQ (reference sequence). The CDR3 is 15 amino acids. The CDR3 sequence is CASSRGTSVYNEQFF. The CDR3 coding sequence is TGTGCTAGCAGCCGAGGGACTAGCGTATACAATGAGCAGTTCTTC.